This T cell receptor (beta chain) was documented in a study of T-cell reconstitution after alpha-beta-depleted transplantation in children. The library targeted TCRbeta and was prepared with unique molecular identifiers. In TCRdb, the PCR reads were re-called with MiXCR into one record per CDR3 protein. This table holds approximately 490,000 distinct CDR3 sequences, about 12% found once. The germline V gene has CDR1 SGHDT and CDR2 YYEEEE. CDR3 length equals 16 residues. V was clipped by 1 base and J by 4 bases; unmatched bases: 4. This clonotype was observed a handful of times. The V and J genes are TRBV5-6 and TRBJ2-3, with 12 bases fitting TRBD2. Here the sequenced sample was PBMCs from the stem cell graft donor, taken from the stem cell graft. The origin of this receptor is a human donor who donated a stem cell graft to a child with combined immunodeficiency. The CDR3 coding sequence is TGTGCCAGCAGCTTGATCCCTAGCGGGGGGGCAGATACGCAGTATTTT. Translating it yields CASSLIPSGGADTQYF. Full variable domain (remainder filled in from reference TRBV5-6 and TRBJ2-3): DAGVTQSPTHLIKTRGQQVTLRCSPKSGHDTVSWYQQALGQGPQFIFQYYEEEERQRGNFPDRFSGHQFPNYSSELNVNALLLGDSALYLCASSLIPSGGADTQYFGPGTRLTVL.